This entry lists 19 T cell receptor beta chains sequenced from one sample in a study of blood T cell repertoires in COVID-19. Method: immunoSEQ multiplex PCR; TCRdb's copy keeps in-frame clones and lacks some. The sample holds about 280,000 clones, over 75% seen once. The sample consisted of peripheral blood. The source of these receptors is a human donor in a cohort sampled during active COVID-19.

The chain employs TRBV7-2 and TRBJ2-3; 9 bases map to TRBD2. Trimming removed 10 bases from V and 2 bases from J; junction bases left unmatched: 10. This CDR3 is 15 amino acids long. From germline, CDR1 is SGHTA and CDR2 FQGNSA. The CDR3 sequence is CANGLAGGPTDTQYF. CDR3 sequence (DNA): TGTGCCAACGGGTTGGCGGGAGGGCCCACAGATACGCAGTATTTT.

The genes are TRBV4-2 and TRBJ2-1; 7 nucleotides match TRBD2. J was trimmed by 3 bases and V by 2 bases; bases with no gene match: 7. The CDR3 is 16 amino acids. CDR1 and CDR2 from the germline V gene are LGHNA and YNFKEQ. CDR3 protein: CASSQLAGDFYNEQFF. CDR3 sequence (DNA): TGTGCCAGCAGCCAACTCGCGGGAGATTTCTACAATGAGCAGTTCTTC.

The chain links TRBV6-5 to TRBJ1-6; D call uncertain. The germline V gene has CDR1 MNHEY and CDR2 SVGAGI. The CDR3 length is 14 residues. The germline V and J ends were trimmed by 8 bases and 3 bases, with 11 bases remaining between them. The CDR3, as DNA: TGTGCCAGCGGGAGCCCCGTCTATAATTCACCCCTCCACTTT. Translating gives CASGSPVYNSPLHF.

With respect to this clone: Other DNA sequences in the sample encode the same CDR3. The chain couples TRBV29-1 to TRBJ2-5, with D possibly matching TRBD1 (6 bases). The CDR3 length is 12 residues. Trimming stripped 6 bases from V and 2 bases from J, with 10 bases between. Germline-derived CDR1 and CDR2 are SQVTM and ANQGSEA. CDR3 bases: TGCAGCGTCGGAGGACAGCAAGAGACCCAGTACTTC. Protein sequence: CSVGGQQETQYF.

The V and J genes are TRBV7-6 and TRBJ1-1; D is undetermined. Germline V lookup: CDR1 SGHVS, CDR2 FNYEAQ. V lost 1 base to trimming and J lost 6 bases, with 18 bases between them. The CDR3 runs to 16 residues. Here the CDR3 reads CASSLEAGLVVAEAFF. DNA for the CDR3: TGTGCCAGCAGCTTAGAGGCGGGGTTGGTCGTAGCTGAAGCTTTCTTT. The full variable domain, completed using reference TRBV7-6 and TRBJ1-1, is GAGVSQSPRYKVTKRGQDVALRCDPISGHVSLYWYRQALGQGPEFLTYFNYEAQQDKSGLPNDRFSAERPEGSISTLTIQRTEQRDSAMYRCASSLEAGLVVAEAFFGQGTRLTVV.

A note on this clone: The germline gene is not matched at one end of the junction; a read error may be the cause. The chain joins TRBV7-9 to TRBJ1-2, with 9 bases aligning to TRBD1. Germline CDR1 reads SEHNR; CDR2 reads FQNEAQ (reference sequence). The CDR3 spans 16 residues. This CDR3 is CASSSPGQGNYPVRDF. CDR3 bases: TGTGCCAGCAGCTCTCCGGGACAGGGAAATTATCCGGTCAGGGACTTC.

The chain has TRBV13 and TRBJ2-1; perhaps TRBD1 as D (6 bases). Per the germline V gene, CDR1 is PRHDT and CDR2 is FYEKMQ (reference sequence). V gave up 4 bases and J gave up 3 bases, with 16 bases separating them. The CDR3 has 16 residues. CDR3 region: CASSSPWGRIYNEQFF. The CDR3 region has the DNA TGTGCCAGCAGCTCTCCTTGGGGGCGGATCTACAATGAGCAGTTCTTC.

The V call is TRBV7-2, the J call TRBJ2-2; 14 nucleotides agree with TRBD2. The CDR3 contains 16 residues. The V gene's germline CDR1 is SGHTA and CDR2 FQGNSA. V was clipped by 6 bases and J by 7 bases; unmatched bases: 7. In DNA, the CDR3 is TGTGCCAGCAGACTAGGACTAGCGGGAGGAATCGGGGAGCTGTTTTTT. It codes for CASRLGLAGGIGELFF.

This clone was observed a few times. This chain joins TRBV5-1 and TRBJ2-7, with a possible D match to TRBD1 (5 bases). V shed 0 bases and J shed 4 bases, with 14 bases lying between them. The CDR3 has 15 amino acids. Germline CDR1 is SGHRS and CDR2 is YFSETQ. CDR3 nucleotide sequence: TGCGCCAGCAGCTTGGGACAGCAGGTCCCTTACGAGCAGTACTTC. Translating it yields CASSLGQQVPYEQYF. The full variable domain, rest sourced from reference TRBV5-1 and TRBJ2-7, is KAGVTQTPRYLIKTRGQQVTLSCSPISGHRSVSWYQQTPGQGLQFLFEYFSETQRNKGNFPGRFSGRQFSNSRSEMNVSTLELGDSALYLCASSLGQQVPYEQYFGPGTRLTVT.

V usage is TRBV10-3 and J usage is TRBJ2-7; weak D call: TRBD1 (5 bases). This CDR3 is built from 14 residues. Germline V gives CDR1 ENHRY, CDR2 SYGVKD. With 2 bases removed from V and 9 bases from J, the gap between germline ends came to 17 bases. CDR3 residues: CAISEGAGSVAQYF. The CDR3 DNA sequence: TGTGCCATCAGTGAGGGGGCAGGGTCTGTAGCGCAGTACTTC.

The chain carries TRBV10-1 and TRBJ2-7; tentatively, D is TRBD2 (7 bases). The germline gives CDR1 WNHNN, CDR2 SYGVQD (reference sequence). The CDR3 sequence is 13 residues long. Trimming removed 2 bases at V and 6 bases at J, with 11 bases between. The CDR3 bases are TGCGCCAGCAGTGAGCGAGGGGGGGGCGAGCAGTACTTC. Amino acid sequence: CASSERGGGEQYF.

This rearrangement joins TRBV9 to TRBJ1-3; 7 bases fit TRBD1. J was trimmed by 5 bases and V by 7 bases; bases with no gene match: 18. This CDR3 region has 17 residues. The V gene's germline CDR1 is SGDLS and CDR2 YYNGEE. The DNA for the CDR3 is TGTGCCAGCCAAACTTCGGCCAATAGGGACAGAAGAAACACCATATATTTT. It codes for CASQTSANRDRRNTIYF.

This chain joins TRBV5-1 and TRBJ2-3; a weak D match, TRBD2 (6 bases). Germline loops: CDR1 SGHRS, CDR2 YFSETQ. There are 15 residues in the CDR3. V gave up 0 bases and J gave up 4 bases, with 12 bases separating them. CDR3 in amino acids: CASSLGRERADTQYF. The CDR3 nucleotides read TGCGCCAGCAGCTTGGGACGGGAGAGGGCAGATACGCAGTATTTT.

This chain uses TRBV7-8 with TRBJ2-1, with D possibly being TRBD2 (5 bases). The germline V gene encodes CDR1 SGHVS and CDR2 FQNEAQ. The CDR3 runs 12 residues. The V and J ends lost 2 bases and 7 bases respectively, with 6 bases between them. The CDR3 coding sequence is TGTGCCAGCAGCTTAACGGGGAATGAGCAGTTCTTC. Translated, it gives CASSLTGNEQFF.

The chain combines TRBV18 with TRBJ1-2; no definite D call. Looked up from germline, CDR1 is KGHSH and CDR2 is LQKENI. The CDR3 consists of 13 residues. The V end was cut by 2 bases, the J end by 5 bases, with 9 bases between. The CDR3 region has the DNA TGTGCCAGCTCACCAAGTTCTCAGTATGGCTACACCTTC. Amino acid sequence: CASSPSSQYGYTF.

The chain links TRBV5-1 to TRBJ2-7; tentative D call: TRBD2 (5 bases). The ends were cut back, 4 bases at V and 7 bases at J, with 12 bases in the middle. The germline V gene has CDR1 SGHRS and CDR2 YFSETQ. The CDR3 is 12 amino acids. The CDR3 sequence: CASSQRGQEQYF. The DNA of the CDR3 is TGCGCCAGCAGCCAGAGAGGGCAGGAGCAGTACTTC.

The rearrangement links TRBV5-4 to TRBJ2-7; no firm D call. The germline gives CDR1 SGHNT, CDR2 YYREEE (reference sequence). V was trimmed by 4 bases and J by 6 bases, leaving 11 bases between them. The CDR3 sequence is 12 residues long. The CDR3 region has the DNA TGTGCCAGCAGCCTAAATAATGGCGAGCAGTACTTC. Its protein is CASSLNNGEQYF.

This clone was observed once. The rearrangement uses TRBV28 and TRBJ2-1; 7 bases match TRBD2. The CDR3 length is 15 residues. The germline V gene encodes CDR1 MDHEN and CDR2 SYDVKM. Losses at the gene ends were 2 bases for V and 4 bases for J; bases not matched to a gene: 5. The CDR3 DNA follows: TGTGCCAGCAGTTTAGAGCCGGGGGGTTACAATGAGCAGTTCTTC. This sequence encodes CASSLEPGGYNEQFF. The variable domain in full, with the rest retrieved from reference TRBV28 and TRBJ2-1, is DVKVTQSSRYLVKRTGEKVFLECVQDMDHENMFWYRQDPGLGLRLIYFSYDVKMKEKGDIPEGYSVSREKKERFSLILESASTNQTSMYLCASSLEPGGYNEQFFGPGTRLTVL.

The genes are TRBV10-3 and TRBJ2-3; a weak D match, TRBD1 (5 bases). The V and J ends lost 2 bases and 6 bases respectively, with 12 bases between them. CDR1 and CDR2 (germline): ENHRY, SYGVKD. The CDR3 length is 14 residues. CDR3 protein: CAISEGKGSDTQYF. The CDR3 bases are TGTGCCATCAGTGAGGGAAAGGGGTCCGATACGCAGTATTTT.